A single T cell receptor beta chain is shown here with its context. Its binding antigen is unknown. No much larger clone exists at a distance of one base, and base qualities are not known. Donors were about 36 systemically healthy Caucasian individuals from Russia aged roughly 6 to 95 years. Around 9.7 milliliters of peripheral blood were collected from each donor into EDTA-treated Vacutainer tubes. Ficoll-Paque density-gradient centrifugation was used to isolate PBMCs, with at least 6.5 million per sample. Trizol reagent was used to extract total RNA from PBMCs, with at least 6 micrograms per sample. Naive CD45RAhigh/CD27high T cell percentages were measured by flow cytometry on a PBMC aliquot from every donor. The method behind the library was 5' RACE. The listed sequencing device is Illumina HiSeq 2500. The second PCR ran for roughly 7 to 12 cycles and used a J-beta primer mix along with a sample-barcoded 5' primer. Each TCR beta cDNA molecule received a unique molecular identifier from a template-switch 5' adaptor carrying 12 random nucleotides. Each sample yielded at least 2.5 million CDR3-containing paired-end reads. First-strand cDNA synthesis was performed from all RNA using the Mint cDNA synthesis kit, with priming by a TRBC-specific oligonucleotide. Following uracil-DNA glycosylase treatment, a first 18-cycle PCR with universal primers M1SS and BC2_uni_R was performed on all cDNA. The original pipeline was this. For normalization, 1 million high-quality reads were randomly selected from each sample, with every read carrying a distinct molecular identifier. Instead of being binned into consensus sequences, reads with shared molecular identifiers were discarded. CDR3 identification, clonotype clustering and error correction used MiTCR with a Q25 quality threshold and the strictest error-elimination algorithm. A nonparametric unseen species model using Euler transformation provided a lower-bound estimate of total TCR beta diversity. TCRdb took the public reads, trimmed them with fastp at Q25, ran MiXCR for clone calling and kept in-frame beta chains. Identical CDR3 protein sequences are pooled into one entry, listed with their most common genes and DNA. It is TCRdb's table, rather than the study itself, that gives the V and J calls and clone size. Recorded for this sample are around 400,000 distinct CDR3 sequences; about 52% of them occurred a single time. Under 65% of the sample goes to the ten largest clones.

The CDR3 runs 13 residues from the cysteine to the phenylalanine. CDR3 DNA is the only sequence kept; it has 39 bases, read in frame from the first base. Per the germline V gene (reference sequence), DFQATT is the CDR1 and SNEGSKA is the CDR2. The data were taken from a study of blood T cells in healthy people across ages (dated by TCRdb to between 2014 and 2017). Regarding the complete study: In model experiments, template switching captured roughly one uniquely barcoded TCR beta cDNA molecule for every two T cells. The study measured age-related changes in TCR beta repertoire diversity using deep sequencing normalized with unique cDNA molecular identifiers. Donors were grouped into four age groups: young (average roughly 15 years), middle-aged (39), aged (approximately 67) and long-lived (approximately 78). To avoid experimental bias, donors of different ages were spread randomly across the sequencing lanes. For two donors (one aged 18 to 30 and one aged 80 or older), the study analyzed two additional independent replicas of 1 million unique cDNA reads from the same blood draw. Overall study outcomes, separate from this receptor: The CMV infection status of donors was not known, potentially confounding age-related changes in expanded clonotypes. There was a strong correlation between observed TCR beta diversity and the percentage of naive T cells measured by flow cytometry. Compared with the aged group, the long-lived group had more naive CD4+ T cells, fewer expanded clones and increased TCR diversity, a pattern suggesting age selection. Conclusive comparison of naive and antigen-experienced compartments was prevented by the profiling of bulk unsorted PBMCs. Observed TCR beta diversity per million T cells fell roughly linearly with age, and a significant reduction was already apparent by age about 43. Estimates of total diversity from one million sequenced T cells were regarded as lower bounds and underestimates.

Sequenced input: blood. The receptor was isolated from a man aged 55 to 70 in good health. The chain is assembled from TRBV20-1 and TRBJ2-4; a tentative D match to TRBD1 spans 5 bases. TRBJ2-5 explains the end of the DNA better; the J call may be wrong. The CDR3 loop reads CSAILRVQETQYF. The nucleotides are TGCAGTGCTATCCTCAGGGTTCAAGAGACCCAGTACTTC.